The TCR beta chain under discussion was sequenced for a study of blood T cell repertoires in COVID-19. The overall study: The origin of the acute and convalescent COVID-19 samples was the United States, Italy and Spain. The analysed material was cDNA or gDNA that came from T cells, B-cell-depleted T cells, or PBMCs.

This clone has a single count. The CDR3 contains 14 residues. CDR1 SGHKS and CDR2 YYEKEE come from the germline V gene (reference sequence). Between the trimmed V and J ends, which lost 2 bases and 1 base, there was a span of 9 bases. Original processing methods: Nucleated cell counts were estimated from reference gene primer amplification. Sequenced by immunoSEQ multiplex PCR; TCRdb stores in-frame clones only, minus some. V, J and clone size derive from that table, while D and trimming were established from the DNA sequence. The table has about 60,000 clones, almost 85% seen once. Sequenced: peripheral blood. The gene calls are TRBV5-5 and TRBJ1-2; TRBD1 is a possible D gene (5 bases). This TCR derives from a man in his fifties or sixties with acute or convalescent COVID-19. The CDR3 loop reads CASSLGVHNYGYTF. DNA for the CDR3: TGTGCCAGCAGCTTAGGGGTACATAACTATGGCTACACCTTC. Full variable domain (remainder filled in from reference TRBV5-5 and TRBJ1-2): DAGVTQSPTHLIKTRGQQVTLRCSPISGHKSVSWYQQVLGQGPQFIFQYYEKEERGRGNFPDRFSARQFPNYSSELNVNALLLGDSALYLCASSLGVHNYGYTFGSGTRLTVV.